This T cell receptor beta chain was identified in a study of cytomegalovirus exposure and HLA in healthy donors (dated by TCRdb to about 2017). Some background on the complete study: An earlier analysis of roughly 630 of the donors reported roughly 300 Gb of sequence data and 100 million to 140 million unique TCR beta sequences from about 200 million T cells. Donor age, sex, ethnicity and CMV serostatus were collected together with the repertoire data. In a later genetic analysis, genome-wide SNP genotypes for 398 of the 666 donors were used, and that subset was treated as a discovery cohort. To predict cytomegalovirus infection status, the study combined high-throughput TCR immunosequencing, statistical association of individual TCRs with disease status, and machine learning. Along with the approximately 650-subject first cohort, a separate validation cohort of around 110 different subjects was used. Both class I and class II loci were covered by HLA typing, at four-digit resolution. The number of typed donors differed by locus: about 620-640 for A, B, C, DRB1 and DQB1; 500 to 550 for DQA1; fewer than 610 for DPA1; and 400 to 480 for DPB1. Of the approximately 400 genotyped donors, approximately 82% fell in the genetic ancestry cluster associated with self-reported Caucasian donors. Because of strong linkage in the cohort, five DR-DQ haplotypes were treated as single units for association and clustering. An earlier analysis of fewer than 750 of the donors used high-throughput TCR beta sequencing to judge whether each TCR beta V gene segment behaved as functional or pseudogenic. The later analysis used no new phenotypic data to find candidate immune exposures, relying instead on TCR beta sequences and their occurrence across donors. Using immunosequencing, the study profiled T cell repertoires from 550 to 750 subjects and related those repertoires to cytomegalovirus serostatus. The study aimed to test whether signatures of past pathogen exposure could be identified by cataloging public T cell receptors. An early release that covered fewer than 750 HLA-typed donors contained around 300 gigabases of sequencing data and 80 million or so unique TCR sequences. All discovery cohort repertoires had been generated using a single sequencing platform. A later analysis re-examined previously published TCR beta repertoires from about 670 donors and added high-resolution HLA genotyping to investigate patterns of TCR occurrence. Among around 400 genotyped donors of the cohort, an average of roughly 230,000 unique TCR beta nucleotide sequences was sequenced per donor, of which about 18% were non-productive. What the work shows at the level of the full study, not this receptor alone: The cohort was sequenced for TCR beta chains only, and without alpha or paired-chain data the features that could be detected were limited. Specific HLA alleles were associated with 15,000 to 20,000 TCR beta sequences at a false discovery rate of 0.05 in a later analysis. The authors suggested that the approach could potentially be generalized to other disease states and immunological phenotypes. Some IMGT-functional V segments, including TRBV6-2 and TRBV6-3, could not be distinguished by the 87-base-pair reads and were therefore excluded. HLA typing was unavailable for some donors at each locus, so association tests used only the typed subset. Strong co-occurrence of HLA alleles, especially DR and DQ, made assigning TCR associations to individual alleles difficult. Because counts were too low, roughly 18 rarely observed V segments, including chromosome 9 orphons, were left out of the earlier analysis of approximately 500 of the donors. CMV serostatus was the only immune exposure information available for the cohort. A group of highly shared sequence variants was considered likely to be a technical artifact of the sequencing pipeline. In a later analysis, HLA-associated TCR beta chains showed more clonal expansion and lower generation probabilities than non-associated chains that were equally common. Broadly in line with IMGT annotations, most TCR beta V segments showed up in productive rearrangements about 90% or about 30% of the time in an earlier analysis of a few hundred of the donors. In a later analysis, TCR association rates were found to vary across HLA loci, with the most associated TCRs seen for DRB1 alleles and the fewest for HLA-C alleles. Several of the top co-occurrence clusters appeared to be linked to parvovirus B19, influenza, CMV and Epstein-Barr virus, according to a later analysis. Most TCR sequences were seen in very few donors, while some public TCRs were found in many individuals. Most CMV-associated TCR beta chains appeared to be HLA-restricted in a later analysis, and the HLA associations seemed to be driven largely by CMV exposure. Roughly uniform sequencing depth across donors was assumed in presence/absence analyses, although this assumption may not hold. In a later genetic analysis, fewer N-insertions in productive TCRs were reported among donors in an Asian-associated ancestry cluster than the 666-donor mean. In the study, about 150 TCR beta chains were listed as associated with cytomegalovirus. In vitro tests confirmed that three of the cytomegalovirus-associated TCR beta chains recognize cytomegalovirus antigens. In a later genetic analysis, a missense DCLRE1C variant was associated with V-gene and J-gene trimming of TCR beta chains, and the association was replicated in an independent cohort. Linkage disequilibrium might explain the correlated functional status among segregating V segments, but an unknown experimental factor could not be ruled out. The classifier was reported to diagnose cytomegalovirus status with high specificity and sensitivity in both the original cohort and the validation cohort. A further reported finding was that TCR beta sequences accurately predicted the HLA-A and HLA-B alleles for most subjects in the first cohort.

The library was generated by the immunoSEQ multiplex PCR assay. The multiplex PCR relied on a mix of 60 forward primers for TCR Vbeta segments and 13 reverse primers for TCR Jbeta segments. The CDR3 region of rearranged TCR beta genes was amplified from genomic DNA by a multiplex PCR assay. On the Illumina HiSeq System, the amplified TCR beta libraries were sequenced as 87-base-pair reads. The original pipeline was this. A later analysis counted approximately 76 million unique TCR beta chains across the 666 repertoires, and around 12 million of these chains were shared by at least two donors. Raw reads were error-corrected and collapsed into unique sequences by a nearest-neighbor algorithm in which closely related sequences were merged to remove PCR and sequencing errors. V, D and J gene segments were assigned by aligning CDR3 sequences to IMGT reference sequences. For a sequence to be retained, at least a six-nucleotide match to both a V gene segment and a J gene segment was required. Rearrangements were called productive when the CDR3 lacked stop codons and stayed in frame with V and J; all others were non-productive. CDR3 was defined by IMGT convention, running from the second conserved V-encoded cysteine to the conserved J-encoded phenylalanine. The earlier analysis of a few hundred of the donors excluded sequences that lacked an unambiguous match to a single V gene segment. An earlier analysis of 500 to 700 of the donors classified V segments as functional when productive rearrangements were above 56.7% and as segregating when the standard deviation between donors was above 5%. A statistical classification framework was built to diagnose cytomegalovirus status from the catalog of TCR beta chain sequences. In a later analysis, TCR nucleotide sequences were compared against IMGT/GENE-DB human TR gene sequences so that V and J genes could be assigned. In a later analysis, CDR3 sequences and most-parsimonious VDJ recombination scenarios were assigned using the TCRdist pipeline. A later analysis defined each TCR beta chain by its CDR3 amino acid sequence plus V-gene family, and excluded reads lacking a unique V-gene family. A later analysis removed 450 to 600 highly shared, low-generation-probability nucleotide sequences to deal with suspected cross-contamination and a sequencing artifact. In a later analysis, a clonal expansion index for each public chain was calculated from normalized within-repertoire ranks of inferred template counts. Generation probabilities in a later analysis came from a VDJ recombination model fitted to out-of-frame rearrangements, and those results were checked against IGoR. In a later analysis, hypergeometric tests were used to score TCR-TCR, TCR-HLA and TCR-CMV co-occurrence, with a repertoire-size bias correction applied to TCR pairs. To estimate false discovery rates, a later analysis permuted the HLA or CMV assignments 20 times. A later analysis grouped co-occurring TCRs with DBSCAN, adding TCRdist sequence similarity when clustering within HLA-allele-positive subsets. Repertoires with fewer than 30,000 or more than 120,000 public chains were left out of co-occurrence clustering, as were a few repertoires with anomalous nucleotide sharing. The immuneACCESS repertoire file appears here via TCRdb, limited to in-frame rearrangements. These files lack a portion of the clones; in checked studies, under half of the deficit traces to unresolved V genes, and the cause of the others is not known. The V and J calls and the clone size are those of that table, but D and trimming were determined from the DNA. Within this sample are approximately 190,000 clones, with over 65% of them counted one time only. The top ten clonotypes cover more than 3% of the sample.

The germline V gene gives CDR1 as MNHNS and CDR2 as SASEGT. There are 16 amino acids in the CDR3, from cysteine to phenylalanine inclusive. The only DNA kept is the CDR3, 48 bases in frame from the first base. The junction carries 11 bases between V and J, which are trimmed by 1 base and 2 bases respectively. In total, 600 or so healthy bone marrow donors made up the cohort. Cohort members were all nominally healthy when sampled, although unrecorded immune exposures were likely present. The donor tested CMV seropositive, placing the donor among the 289 seropositive members of the cohort. A peripheral blood sample was provided by each donor, and peripheral blood mononuclear cells were used for TCR beta sequencing. Genomic DNA was extracted from the blood cell samples with the Qiagen DNeasy Blood Extraction Kit. Worth noting for this clone: Its antigen is not yet known. No base quality information exists; no much larger clone differs at one position.

The sequencing input was PBMCs. The chain joins TRBV6-1 to TRBJ2-2; the D gene is possibly TRBD2, with 5 bases matching. The sequence was obtained from a man in his forties in good health and CMV-seropositive. CDR3 region: CASSEGGARNTGELFF. The nucleotides read TGTGCCAGCAGTGAAGGGGGAGCCCGAAACACCGGGGAGCTGTTTTTT.